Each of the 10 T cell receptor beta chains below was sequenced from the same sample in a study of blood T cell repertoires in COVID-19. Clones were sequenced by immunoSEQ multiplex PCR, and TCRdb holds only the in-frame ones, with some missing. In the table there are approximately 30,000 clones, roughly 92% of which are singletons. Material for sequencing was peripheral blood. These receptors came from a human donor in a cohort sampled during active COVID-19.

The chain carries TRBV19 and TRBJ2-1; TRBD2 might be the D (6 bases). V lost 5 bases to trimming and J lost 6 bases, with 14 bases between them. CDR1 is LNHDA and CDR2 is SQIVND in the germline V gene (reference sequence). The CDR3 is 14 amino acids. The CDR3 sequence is CASSGGGGGNEQFF. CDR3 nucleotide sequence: TGTGCCAGTAGTGGTGGGGGAGGCGGCAATGAGCAGTTCTTC.

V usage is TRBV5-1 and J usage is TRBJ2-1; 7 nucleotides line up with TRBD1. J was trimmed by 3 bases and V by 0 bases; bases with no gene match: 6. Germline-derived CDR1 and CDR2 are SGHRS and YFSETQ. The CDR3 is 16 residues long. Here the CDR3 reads CASSLATGPNYNEQFF. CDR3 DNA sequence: TGCGCCAGCAGCTTGGCGACAGGGCCCAACTACAATGAGCAGTTCTTC.

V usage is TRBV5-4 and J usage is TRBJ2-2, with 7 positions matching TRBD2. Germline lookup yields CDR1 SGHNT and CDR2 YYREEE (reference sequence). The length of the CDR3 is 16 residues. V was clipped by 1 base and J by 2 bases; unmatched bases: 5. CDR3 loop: CASSLPLAVNTGELFF. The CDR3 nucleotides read TGTGCCAGCAGCTTGCCGCTAGCGGTAAACACCGGGGAGCTGTTTTTT.

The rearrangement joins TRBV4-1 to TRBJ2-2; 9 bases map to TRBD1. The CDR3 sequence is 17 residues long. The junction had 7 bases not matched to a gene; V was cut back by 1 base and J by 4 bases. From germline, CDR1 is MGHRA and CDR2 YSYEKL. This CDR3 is CASSQGPGQGGTGELFF. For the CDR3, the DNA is TGCGCCAGCAGCCAAGGGCCGGGACAGGGTGGCACCGGGGAGCTGTTTTTT.

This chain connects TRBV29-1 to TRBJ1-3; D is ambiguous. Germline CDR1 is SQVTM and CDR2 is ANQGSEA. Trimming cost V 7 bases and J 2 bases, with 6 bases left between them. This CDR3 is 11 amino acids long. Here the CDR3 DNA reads TGCAGCGGCGATGCTGGAAACACCATATATTTT. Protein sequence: CSGDAGNTIYF.

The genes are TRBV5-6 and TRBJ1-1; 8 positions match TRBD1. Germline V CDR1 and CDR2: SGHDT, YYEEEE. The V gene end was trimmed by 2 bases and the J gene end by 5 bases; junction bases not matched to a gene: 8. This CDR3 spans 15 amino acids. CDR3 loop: CASSFDWTGNTEAFF. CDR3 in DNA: TGTGCCAGCAGCTTTGATTGGACAGGGAATACTGAAGCTTTCTTT. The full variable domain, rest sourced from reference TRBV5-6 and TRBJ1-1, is DAGVTQSPTHLIKTRGQQVTLRCSPKSGHDTVSWYQQALGQGPQFIFQYYEEEERQRGNFPDRFSGHQFPNYSSELNVNALLLGDSALYLCASSFDWTGNTEAFFGQGTRLTVV.

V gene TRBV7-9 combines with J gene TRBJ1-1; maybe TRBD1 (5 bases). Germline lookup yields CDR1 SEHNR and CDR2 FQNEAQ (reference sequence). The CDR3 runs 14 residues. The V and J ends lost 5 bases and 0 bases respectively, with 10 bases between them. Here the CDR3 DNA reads TGTGCCAGCAGCCCGGGGGGTATGAACACTGAAGCTTTCTTT. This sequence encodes CASSPGGMNTEAFF.

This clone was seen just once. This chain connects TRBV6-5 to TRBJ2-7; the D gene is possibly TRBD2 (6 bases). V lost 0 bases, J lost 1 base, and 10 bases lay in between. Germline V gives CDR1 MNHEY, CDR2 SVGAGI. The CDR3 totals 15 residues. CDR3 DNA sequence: TGTGCCAGCAGTTACTCGTCCCGGGAGTCCTACGAGCAGTACTTC. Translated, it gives CASSYSSRESYEQYF.

The CDR3 region is CASSSPGKSTEAFF. The CDR3 coding sequence is TGTGCCAGCAGCTCTCCAGGGAAGAGTACTGAAGCTTTCTTT. The chain joins TRBV7-9 to TRBJ1-1; D is perhaps TRBD1 (5 bases). The V end was cut by 4 bases, the J end by 5 bases, with 14 bases between. The CDR3 length is 14 residues. Per the germline V gene, CDR1 is SEHNR and CDR2 is FQNEAQ (reference sequence).

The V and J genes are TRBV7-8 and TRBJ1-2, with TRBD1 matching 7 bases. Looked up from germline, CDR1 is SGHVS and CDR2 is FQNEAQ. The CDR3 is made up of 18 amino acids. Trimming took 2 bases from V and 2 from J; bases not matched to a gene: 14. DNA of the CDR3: TGTGCCAGCAGCTTATTTGTGGGACAGAGGAGGGGAAACTATGGCTACACCTTC. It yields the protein CASSLFVGQRRGNYGYTF.